Sequencing of this T cell receptor beta chain was carried out in a study of vaccination effects on CD4 cells after COVID-19. With respect to this clone: What it binds is unknown.

ViraFEST used viral peptide pools to expand antigen-specific CD4+ T cells before sequencing. Investigators separated out CD4+ T cells once 10 days of culture had passed. Documented for the person is a PCR-confirmed SARS-CoV-2 infection occurring between March and December 2020. The data were produced by immunoSEQ multiplex PCR, yet TCRdb's version contains in-frame clones alone and is incomplete. The sample has 40,000 or so clones; roughly four fifths are singletons. This CDR3 is 14 amino acids long. Germline loops: CDR1 SGHTA, CDR2 FQGTGA. Trimming took off 3 bases at V and 3 bases at J, with 9 bases between the two ends.

This sequence joins TRBV7-3 and TRBJ2-1; a possible D gene is TRBD1 (5 bases). The TCR was taken from a human donor who had a prior SARS-CoV-2 infection. Sequencing used CD4+ T cells from PBMCs cultured with a peptide pool, obtained before COVID-19 vaccination. The CDR3: CASSFRGSYNEQFF. The DNA of the CDR3 is TGTGCCAGCAGCTTTAGGGGTAGCTACAATGAGCAGTTCTTC.